This is a list of T cell receptor beta chains from one sample in a study of blood T cell repertoires in COVID-19. Only in-frame clones appear in the TCRdb table, and some are missing; sequencing was by immunoSEQ multiplex PCR. The table has over 80,000 clones, about 89% seen once. Sequencing was done on a sample of peripheral blood. These receptors were obtained from a human donor in a cohort sampled during active COVID-19. CDR3s include the opening cysteine and the closing phenylalanine or tryptophan. The D gene is left open where the match is weak. Clone size is stated in some rows and not others, as once, few, many or a class when expanded.

size	V	D	J	DNA	CDR3
NA	TRBV19	NA	TRBJ2-5	TGTGCCAGTAGTATTCGGCGGGGCCAGCTTCACCAAGAGACCCAGTACTTC	CASSIRRGQLHQETQYF
once	TRBV29-1	NA	TRBJ1-1	TGCAGCGTTTCTTCTCCGAACACTGAAGCTTTCTTT	CSVSSPNTEAFF
NA	TRBV2	TRBD2	TRBJ2-1	TGTGCCAACGGACTAGCGGGATTCCGGGAGCAGTTCTTC	CANGLAGFREQFF
NA	TRBV6-6	NA	TRBJ1-2	TGTGCCAGCAGTTACGGGCAGAACTATGGCTACACCTTC	CASSYGQNYGYTF
NA	TRBV5-1	NA	TRBJ1-3	TGCGCCAGCAGCTTGGCAGCGGCCGAGGACACCATATATTTT	CASSLAAAEDTIYF
NA	TRBV21-1	NA	TRBJ2-3	TGTGCCAGCCCTCGAGGAAGGGGGCGCAGCCTCTTGACAGATACGCAGTATTTT	CASPRGRGRSLLTDTQYF
NA	TRBV2	NA	TRBJ2-7	TGTGCCAGCACGGAGGGGGCGGCCAACACCGAGCAGTACTTC	CASTEGAANTEQYF
NA	TRBV27	NA	TRBJ2-7	TGTGCCAGCAGGACAGGTTACGAGCAGTACTTC	CASRTGYEQYF
NA	TRBV6-5	NA	TRBJ1-2	TGTGCCAGCAGTTACTCGCAGGAGCCTTGGGAGGGCTACACCTTC	CASSYSQEPWEGYTF
NA	TRBV5-6	TRBD2	TRBJ2-2	TGTGCCAGCAGCACATTAGGACTAGCGGGAGAGGACACCGGGGAGCTGTTTTTT	CASSTLGLAGEDTGELFF
NA	TRBV4-2	NA	TRBJ1-4	TGTGCCAGCAGCCAAGAAGCCTCGGCGGCTCGAAGGGGACTGTTTTTT	CASSQEASAARRGLFF
NA	TRBV15	TRBD1	TRBJ1-2	TGTGCCACCAGCCTAACCCTCCGGGACAGGGGATATGGCTACACCTTC	CATSLTLRDRGYGYTF
once	TRBV7-2	NA	TRBJ2-5	TGTGCCAGCAGCCCCCTCCGGGAGACCCAGTACTTC	CASSPLRETQYF
NA	TRBV28	TRBD2	TRBJ2-1	TGTGCCACGCAAGGACTAGCAGTCTCCTACAATGAGCAGTTCTTC	CATQGLAVSYNEQFF
NA	TRBV5-1	TRBD1	TRBJ2-7	TGCGCCAGCAGGCCGACGACAGGGGACCCCTACGAGCAGTACTTC	CASRPTTGDPYEQYF
NA	TRBV28	NA	TRBJ1-4	TGTGCCAGCAGTTTAATCCCCCGAGGTGAAAAACTGTTTTTT	CASSLIPRGEKLFF
NA	TRBV20-1	NA	TRBJ1-1	TGCAGTGCTAGGCAGGAAACTGAAGCTTTCTTT	CSARQETEAFF
NA	TRBV2	TRBD2	TRBJ2-1	TGTGCCACCCGTAAACTAGCGGGAGTGAGTAATGAGCAGTTCTTC	CATRKLAGVSNEQFF
NA	TRBV28	TRBD2	TRBJ2-2	TGTGCCAGCAGTTTAAGCGGGAGTTCGTACGGCGGGGAGCTGTTTTTT	CASSLSGSSYGGELFF
NA	TRBV7-9	NA	TRBJ1-6	TGTGCCAGCACAGGGGATTCCTATAATTCACCCCTCCACTTT	CASTGDSYNSPLHF
NA	TRBV5-1	TRBD1	TRBJ2-1	TGCGCCAGCAGCTTCGCGGACAGGGAATACAATGAGCAGTTCTTC	CASSFADREYNEQFF
NA	TRBV7-9	TRBD2	TRBJ2-3	TGTGCCAGCAGCATGACTAGCGGGACAGATACGCAGTATTTT	CASSMTSGTDTQYF
few	TRBV7-2	NA	TRBJ1-2	TGTGCCAGCAGCTTATGGAGCTTAGATAGGTACTATGGCTACACCTTC	CASSLWSLDRYYGYTF
NA	TRBV5-1	NA	TRBJ2-2	TGCGCCAGCAGCTGGTCGAGGGTGAACACCGGGGAGCTGTTTTTT	CASSWSRVNTGELFF
NA	TRBV7-2	TRBD2	TRBJ2-7	TGTGCCAGCAGCTTCTCGGGAGGGGACATCTCCTACGAGCAGTACTTC	CASSFSGGDISYEQYF
NA	TRBV5-1	TRBD1	TRBJ1-2	TGCGCCACTACGGAGGGGGCTGGTTCCTATGGCTACACCTTC	CATTEGAGSYGYTF
NA	TRBV27	TRBD2	TRBJ2-2	TGTGCCAGCAGTCCTCTGGGGGGGAGCACCGGGGAGCTGTTTTTT	CASSPLGGSTGELFF
NA	TRBV7-2	NA	TRBJ2-7	TGTGCCAGCAGCTTTTCCAGGGGAAGTGGCGAGCAGTACTTC	CASSFSRGSGEQYF
many	TRBV15	TRBD1	TRBJ1-1	TGTGCCACTAGGCCGACAGGGGGGATATCGGGAGCTTTCTTT	CATRPTGGISGAFF
NA	TRBV15	NA	TRBJ1-3	TGTGCCACCAGCAGAGATCCGGTAGGAGTTGGAAACACCATATATTTT	CATSRDPVGVGNTIYF
NA	TRBV9	NA	TRBJ2-7	TGTGCCAGCAGCGTAGGGTCTAGCGACACCTACGAGCAGTACTTC	CASSVGSSDTYEQYF
NA	TRBV10-3	TRBD2	TRBJ2-2	TGTGCCATCAGTGCGGTGGCGGGAGGTTCCACCGGGGAGCTGTTTTTT	CAISAVAGGSTGELFF
NA	TRBV7-9	NA	TRBJ2-3	TGTGCCAGCAGCTTATCAAGCCCCCCCACAGATACGCAGTATTTT	CASSLSSPPTDTQYF
NA	TRBV6-2/TRBV6-3	TRBD1	TRBJ1-5	TGTGCCAGCAGTTACCCGACAGGGGGATTGAAGCCCCAGCATTTT	CASSYPTGGLKPQHF
NA	TRBV18	NA	TRBJ2-7	TGTGCCAGCTCACAAAACGGTGGGGCCATCTCCTACGAGCAGTACTTC	CASSQNGGAISYEQYF
once	TRBV7-2	NA	TRBJ2-5	TGTGCCAGCAGCTTATCGAGTACTCAAGAGACCCAGTACTTC	CASSLSSTQETQYF
NA	TRBV2	NA	TRBJ2-7	TGTGCCAGCAGTGAACAGGGACACACAGGGCCGAACCACGAGCAGTACTTC	CASSEQGHTGPNHEQYF
NA	TRBV3-1/TRBV3-2	TRBD2	TRBJ2-7	TGTGCCAGCAGCTCGGCCGGGACTAGCGGATCTCGCGAGCAGTACTTC	CASSSAGTSGSREQYF
NA	TRBV3-1/TRBV3-2	TRBD2	TRBJ2-1	TGTGCCAGCAGCCAATCCCGGACTAGCGGGACAAATGAGCAGTTCTTC	CASSQSRTSGTNEQFF
once	TRBV6-5	NA	TRBJ2-7	TGTGCCAGCACCTTCGGCTACGAGCAGTACTTC	CASTFGYEQYF
NA	TRBV5-1	NA	TRBJ2-3	TGCGCCAGCAGCTTGGTGGGCGTCACAGATACGCAGTATTTT	CASSLVGVTDTQYF
NA	TRBV3-1/TRBV3-2	TRBD2	TRBJ2-2	TGTGCCAGCAGCCAGGGGAGGGCCGGGGAGCTGTTTTTT	CASSQGRAGELFF
NA	TRBV2	TRBD2	TRBJ2-3	TGTGCCGACGCCGGGACTAGCGATCATACGCAGTATTTT	CADAGTSDHTQYF
NA	TRBV2	NA	TRBJ2-7	TGTGCCAGCAGTGAACTGCGGACCTACGAGCAGTACTTC	CASSELRTYEQYF
NA	TRBV4-1	TRBD2	TRBJ2-7	TGCGCCAGCAGCCGCGGACTAGCTACGAACGAGCAGTACTTC	CASSRGLATNEQYF
few	TRBV4-3	NA	TRBJ2-1	TGCGCCAGCAGCCAAGATCTTACCAGGGTCAATGAGCAGTTCTTC	CASSQDLTRVNEQFF
NA	TRBV12-5	TRBD2	TRBJ2-3	TGTGCTAGTGGTTTGCTCGGCGGGGGTCGCACAGATACGCAGTATTTT	CASGLLGGGRTDTQYF
NA	TRBV2	NA	TRBJ1-1	TGTGCCAGCAGTACCCAGGGGCTGAACACTGAAGCTTTCTTT	CASSTQGLNTEAFF
NA	TRBV4-1	NA	TRBJ2-1	TGCGCCAGCAGGCGTACAGCCTACAATGAGCAGTTCTTC	CASRRTAYNEQFF
NA	TRBV11-3	NA	TRBJ2-5	TGTGCCAGCAGCGCCCGAGTCGGCGGGCTCCAAGAGACCCAGTACTTC	CASSARVGGLQETQYF
NA	TRBV6-6	NA	TRBJ2-3	TGTGCCAGCAGTGCTGACCCGCGAGGGGATACGCAGTATTTT	CASSADPRGDTQYF
NA	TRBV6-2/TRBV6-3	TRBD2	TRBJ2-7	TGTGCCAGCAGTTGGCGGCCGGGAGGGCCCCTAACCTACGAGCAGTACTTC	CASSWRPGGPLTYEQYF
NA	TRBV4-1	TRBD1	TRBJ2-2	TGCGCCAGCAGCCAAGGACAGGGGGCCTTAACCGGGGAGCTGTTTTTT	CASSQGQGALTGELFF
NA	TRBV5-4	NA	TRBJ1-3	TGTGCCAGCAGCTTGTTCACAGATGGAAACACCATATATTTT	CASSLFTDGNTIYF
NA	TRBV7-7	NA	TRBJ2-7	TGTGCTAGCAGCTCTAGACAGAGGCCCACTGAGCAGTACTTC	CASSSRQRPTEQYF